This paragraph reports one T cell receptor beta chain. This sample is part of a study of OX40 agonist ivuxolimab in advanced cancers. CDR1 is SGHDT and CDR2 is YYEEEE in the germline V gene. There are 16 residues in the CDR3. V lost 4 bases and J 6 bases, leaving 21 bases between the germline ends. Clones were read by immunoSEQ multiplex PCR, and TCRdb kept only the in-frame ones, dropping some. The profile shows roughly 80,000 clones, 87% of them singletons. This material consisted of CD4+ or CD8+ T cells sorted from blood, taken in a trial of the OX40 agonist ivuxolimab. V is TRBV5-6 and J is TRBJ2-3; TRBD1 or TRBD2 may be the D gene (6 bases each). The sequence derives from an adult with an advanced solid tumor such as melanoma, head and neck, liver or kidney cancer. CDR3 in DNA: TGTGCCAGCAGCACAAGGGACACCCCGGGGGTGGATACGCAGTATTTT. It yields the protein CASSTRDTPGVDTQYF.